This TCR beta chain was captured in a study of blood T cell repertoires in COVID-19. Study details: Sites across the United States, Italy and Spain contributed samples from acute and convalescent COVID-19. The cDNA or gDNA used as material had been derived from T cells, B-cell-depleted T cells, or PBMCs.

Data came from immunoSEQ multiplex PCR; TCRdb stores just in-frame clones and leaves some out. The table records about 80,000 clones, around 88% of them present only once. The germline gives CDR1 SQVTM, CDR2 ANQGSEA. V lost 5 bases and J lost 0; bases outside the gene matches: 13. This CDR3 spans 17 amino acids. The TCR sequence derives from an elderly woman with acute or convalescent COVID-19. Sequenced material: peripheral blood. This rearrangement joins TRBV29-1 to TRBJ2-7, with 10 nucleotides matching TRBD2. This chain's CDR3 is CSVKRLAGLTLSYEQYF. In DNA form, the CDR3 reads TGCAGCGTTAAAAGACTAGCGGGCCTCACCCTCTCCTACGAGCAGTACTTC.